This TCR beta chain was observed in a study of PD-L1 blockade in urothelial cancer (dated by TCRdb to 2015 to 2018). Concerning the study at large: All patients started therapy at some point between 2014 and 2016 and received atezolizumab 1,200 mg intravenously every 3 weeks. Durable clinical benefit was defined as progression-free survival longer than 6 months, and TCR features were also tested against progression-free and overall survival. Blood samples were analyzed at 3 weeks after treatment start (second dose) and at 6 weeks after treatment start. Some 29 patients had pretreatment blood TCR-seq, about 25 had at least one posttreatment blood collection, and about 25 had tumor TCR-seq. Patients had an ECOG performance status of 0 or 1 and had received between 0 and 3 prior chemotherapy regimens. About 90% of the 29 patients were males with bladder-origin urothelial cancer, and about 60% of the roughly 29 reported a prior smoking history. In the same patients who had TCR sequencing, pretreatment tumors also underwent whole exome sequencing and RNA sequencing. Blood samples gave median yields of about 140,000 T cells and over 80,000 unique TCRs, along with a median clonality of about 0.084. Pretreatment tumor samples, along with matched peripheral blood collected serially before and after atezolizumab treatment, underwent TCR sequencing. Somatic, immune and clinical correlates of response to PD-L1 blockade with atezolizumab in urothelial cancer were the focus of an exploratory multi-omic analysis. Durable clinical benefit was achieved by nine patients but not by the remaining 20.

Each PCR received spiked-in synthetic TCR analog templates so that absolute template abundance could be estimated from read counts. Using the immunoSEQ assay, TCRbeta CDR3 regions were amplified from genomic DNA with bias-controlled V and J gene primers. Rearranged TCRbeta segments were sequenced at approximately 20X coverage. For the original study's pipeline: Clustering was used to correct sequencing errors, and CDR3s were annotated against IMGT so that V, D and J genes could be assigned. Downstream analyses used only productive TCRbeta rearrangements, leaving out any out-of-frame or stop-codon sequences. Clonality was computed as one minus Shannon entropy normalized by the log of the number of unique productive sequences. Fisher's exact test with Benjamini-Hochberg correction, at a threshold of adjusted p below 0.01, was used to find clones that differed between time points or between blood and tumor. Not all clones reach the TCRdb copy of this immuneACCESS table, which keeps in-frame sequences only. Checked studies attribute under half of the gap to unresolved V genes and leave the rest unexplained. The DNA was the basis for D and trimming; V, J and clone size are from that table. The sample data list some 16,000 clones, and about 89% of these were observed just once. The biggest ten clones account for 9.5% to 15% of the sample.

The intended sense of this specimen's time point label: pretreatment peripheral blood. A total of under 35 patients with locally advanced or metastatic urothelial carcinoma, treated at Memorial Sloan Kettering on a trial protocol, made up the cohort. Peripheral blood mononuclear cells were collected pretreatment and during treatment, with between 1 and 8 total time points obtained per patient. The Qiagen DNeasy Blood extraction kit was used to purify genomic DNA from total PBMCs and tumor samples. PBMCs were collected pretreatment and during treatment and were isolated and stored as previously described. Overall results and qualifications from the work: Because the sample size was small (n of about 27) and many of the analyses were exploratory, the results are meant to be hypothesis-generating. A pretreatment peripheral blood TCR clonality below the median was linked to improved progression-free and overall survival. Patients with durable benefit showed greater expansion of tumor-associated TCR clones in peripheral blood 3 weeks after starting treatment (n ≈ 23, p = 0.022).

Remarks on this clone: Its antigen is currently not known. No per-base quality is available; no much larger clone lies one base away.

The sample here was PBMCs, taken around atezolizumab (anti-PD-L1) treatment. This sequence was found in a man in his 70s with urothelial cancer.

The nucleotide sequence reads TGTGCCAGCAGTTCACCCTACAGGGGCTACGAGCAGTACTTC. Translated, it reads CASSSPYRGYEQYF. The chain links TRBV28 with TRBJ2-7, with 7 bases in between that match TRBD1. From V the trimming removes 4 bases and from J it removes 3 bases, while the gene matches leave 6 bases of the junction unaccounted for. Reading from cysteine to phenylalanine, the CDR3 counts 14 amino acids. CDR3 DNA is the only sequence kept; it has 42 bases, read in frame from the first base. As encoded in the germline V gene, CDR1 is MDHEN while CDR2 is SYDVKM.